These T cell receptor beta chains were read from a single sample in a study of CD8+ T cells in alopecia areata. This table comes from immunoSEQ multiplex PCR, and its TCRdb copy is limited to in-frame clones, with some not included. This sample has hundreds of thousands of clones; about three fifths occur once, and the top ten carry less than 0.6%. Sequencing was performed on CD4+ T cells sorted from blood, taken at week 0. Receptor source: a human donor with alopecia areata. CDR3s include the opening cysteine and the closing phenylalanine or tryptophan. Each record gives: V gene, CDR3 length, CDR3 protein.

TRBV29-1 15 CSVEAPGLAGGEQFF
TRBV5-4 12 CASSVASFTQYF
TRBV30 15 CAWNNGARRVETQYF
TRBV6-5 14 CASSFWTGRYEQFF
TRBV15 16 CATSRDLASLIGTIYF
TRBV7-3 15 CASSLSTRGADTQYF
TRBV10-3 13 CATIPTGGLEAFF
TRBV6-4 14 CASSVGRGNYGYTF
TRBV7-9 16 CASQQLGQGNVYGYTF
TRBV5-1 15 CASSRRSRSYNEQFF
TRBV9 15 CASSVVQVPIDEQFF
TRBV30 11 CAWSRAYEQYF
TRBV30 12 CALEVIPGELFF
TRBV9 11 CASSPGTKLFF
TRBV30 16 CAWSVRRNSGANVLTF
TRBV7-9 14 CASSLALLGSPLHF
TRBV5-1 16 CASSLERSGDTDTQYF
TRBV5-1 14 CASSLDGTAYEQYF
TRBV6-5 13 CASKKGANYGYTF
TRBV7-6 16 CASSLGVGTENQPQHF
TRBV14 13 CAGSQDTNTEAFF
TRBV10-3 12 CAIKEDYYEQYF
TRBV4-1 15 CASSQSGGSYNEQFF
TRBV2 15 CASSAGAANTGELFF
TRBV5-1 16 CASSSGRLAGGETQYF
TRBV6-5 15 CASSRQKGSNQPQHF
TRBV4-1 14 CASSQVGRVGGYTF
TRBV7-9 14 CASSLSETDYEQYF
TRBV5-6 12 CASSFGNEKLFF
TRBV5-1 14 CASSLGLRTDTQYF
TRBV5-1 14 CASSGTSGSYEQYF
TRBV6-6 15 CASTPGQGLEETQYF
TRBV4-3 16 CASSPAWGGNTDTQYF
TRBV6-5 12 CASLSANTEAFF
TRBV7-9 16 CASSPIRHGPNYGYTF
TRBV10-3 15 CASSYSAGWSDIQYF
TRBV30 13 CAWSTSTQETQYF
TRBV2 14 CASLRGAGANVLTF
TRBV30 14 CAVPSPLSPYEQYF
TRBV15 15 CATSRDLTVSYEQYF
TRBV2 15 CASTPGTSATDTQYF
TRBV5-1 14 CASSLATVGYGYTF
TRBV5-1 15 CASSLKGQGTDTQYF
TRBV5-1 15 CASSLITGPTGELFF
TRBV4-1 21 CASSQGPQGYGRGRMNTEAFF
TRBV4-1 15 CASSQEPQSNYEQYF
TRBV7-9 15 CASSLAGGGYTEAFF
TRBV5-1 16 CASSLEGDPSTDTQYF
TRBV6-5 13 CASRDGVNYGYTF
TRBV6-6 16 CASSPVAASGSYEQYF
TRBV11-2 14 CASSSTAGFDGYTF
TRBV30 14 CAWSRSPGASEAFF
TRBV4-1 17 CASSQDLIRGGMNEQFF
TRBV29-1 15 CSVGDGPLRANVLTF
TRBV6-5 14 CASRGISYNSPLHF
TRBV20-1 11 CSVQENTEAFF
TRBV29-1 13 CSVAVVQGSGYTF
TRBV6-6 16 CASSYSIGQGGNTIYF
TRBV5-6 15 CASSRQDLAKNIQYF
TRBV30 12 CAWRANMGEQYF